The 10 T cell receptor beta chains below come from one sample, sequenced in a study of cytomegalovirus exposure and HLA in healthy donors. Amplification used 60 Vbeta primers and 13 Jbeta primers. Repertoires were generated with immunoSEQ multiplex PCR, while TCRdb's copy carries only in-frame clones and drops some. Of 80,000 to 100,000 clones listed, around 74% were seen once; the top ten hold about 7%. The source material was PBMCs. The origin of the receptors is a man aged 45 to 65 in good health and CMV-seropositive.

The rearrangement uses TRBV30 and TRBJ1-3; the D is unclear. Trimming took off 4 bases at V and 0 bases at J, with 7 bases between the two ends. The CDR3 extends over 13 amino acids. The germline V gene encodes CDR1 GTSNPN and CDR2 SVGIG (reference sequence). CDR3 DNA: TGTGCCTGGACAGTCAACTCTGGAAACACCATATATTTT. Its protein is CAWTVNSGNTIYF.

The V call is TRBV28, the J call TRBJ1-2, with D hard to call. This CDR3 comprises 11 residues. The germline CDR1 and CDR2 sequences are MDHEN and SYDVKM. V was clipped by 5 bases and J by 8 bases, with 9 bases between them. CDR3 nucleotide sequence: TGTGCCAGCAGTGGCCTGAGGGGCTACACCTTC. Its translation is CASSGLRGYTF.

The chain has TRBV4-3 and TRBJ1-2; TRBD1 matches 7 bases. This CDR3 is built from 16 residues. Germline CDR1 LGHNA, CDR2 YSLEER. V was pared by 0 bases and J by 0 bases, with 4 bases of the junction left unmatched. The DNA for the CDR3 is TGCGCCAGCAGCCAAGAGCGGGACAGTCCTAACTATGGCTACACCTTC. Translating gives CASSQERDSPNYGYTF.

Only a few counts were recorded for this clone. The chain links TRBV6-1 to TRBJ2-3; the D is unclear. The V and J ends lost 8 bases and 3 bases respectively, with 9 bases between them. This CDR3 spans 12 amino acids. Germline CDR1 and CDR2: MNHNS and SASEGT. In DNA, the CDR3 is TGTGCCAGCGGGTACAGAACAGATACGCAGTATTTT. This codes for CASGYRTDTQYF.

This clone was detected only a few times. The V gene is TRBV5-1, the J gene TRBJ1-1; 7 positions agree with TRBD1. The CDR3 has 14 residues. J was trimmed by 4 bases and V by 0 bases; bases with no gene match: 3. CDR1 and CDR2 from the germline V gene are SGHRS and YFSETQ. CDR3 residues: CASSLASGGTEAFF. For the CDR3, the DNA is TGCGCCAGCAGCTTGGCCTCAGGGGGCACTGAAGCTTTCTTT.

This clone was detected a few times. V gene TRBV7-6 combines with J gene TRBJ2-7; the match to TRBD2 covers 15 bases. CDR1 and CDR2 from the germline V gene are SGHVS and FNYEAQ. The CDR3 contains 16 residues. After removal of 6 bases from V and 2 bases from J, the junction contained 5 bases not matched to a gene. For the CDR3, the DNA is TGTGCCAGCAGTCCCGGGACTAGCGGGGGGCCCTACGAGCAGTACTTC. As protein: CASSPGTSGGPYEQYF.

This clone has more than one count but fewer than ten. The chain links TRBV10-3 to TRBJ1-1; no clear D. V was shortened by 7 bases and J by 3 bases, with 18 bases between the two germline ends. The CDR3 contains 15 residues. The germline V gene has CDR1 ENHRY and CDR2 SYGVKD. The CDR3 DNA reads as TGTGCCATCAAACCTGATTGGAGCGGGGACACTGAAGCTTTCTTT. This encodes CAIKPDWSGDTEAFF.

As for this clone: Germline and junction disagree at one end, which may indicate a read error. The rearrangement links TRBV2 to TRBJ1-5, with TRBD1 identical over 7 bases. The CDR3 length is 15 residues. Germline V gene data show CDR1 as SNHLY and CDR2 as FYNNEI. CDR3 bases: TGTGCCAGCAGTGAAATGTCAGGGGGAGGTCAGCCCCAGAATTTT. The encoded protein is CASSEMSGGGQPQNF.

The rearrangement uses TRBV29-1 and TRBJ1-1; D remains unclear. CDR1 is SQVTM and CDR2 is ANQGSEA in the germline V gene. CDR3 length equals 14 residues. V lost 4 bases and J 8 bases, leaving 20 bases between the germline ends. In DNA, the CDR3 is TGCAGCGTTGTGGGCAGTGGTTTAGGAACCGAAGCTTTCTTT. Amino acid sequence: CSVVGSGLGTEAFF.

J is TRBJ2-7 and V is TRBV29-1; the match to TRBD1 covers 7 bases. The CDR3 is 14 residues long. V lost 1 base to trimming and J lost 2 bases; unmatched junction nucleotides: 5. CDR1 is SQVTM and CDR2 is ANQGSEA in the germline V gene. DNA of the CDR3: TGCAGCGTTGAAGGACAGGGAGAGACCTACGAGCAGTACTTC. Translated, it gives CSVEGQGETYEQYF.